This paragraph reports one T cell receptor beta chain. Its antigen is undetermined. Unique-molecular-identifier-tagged TCR beta cDNA libraries were used. Roughly 500,000 cDNA molecules came from around 0.96 to 9.9 million T cells. TCRdb reprocessed the PCR reads with MiXCR, giving one entry per CDR3 protein. The sample gives hundreds of thousands of distinct CDR3 sequences, 25% to 30% of which show up once; 0.55% to 0.65% is in the top ten. The sample originates from a study of post-analysis software for immune sequencing data. Study in general: Clinical courses comprised relapsing-remitting, secondary progressive and progressive-relapsing multiple sclerosis.

Study-wide findings and caveats: Samples from one preparation batch, clustered by F measure, grouped strongly together.

This receptor was obtained from a girl aged 10-17 years with multiple sclerosis. Input material: blood.

CDR3 in DNA: TGTGCCAGCAGCCGTCTCGGGACAGGGGCCACAGATACGCAGTATTTT. It translates to CASSRLGTGATDTQYF. This chain connects TRBV3-1 to TRBJ2-3; 10 bases line up with TRBD1. V was clipped by 4 bases and J by 2 bases; unmatched bases: 6. CDR1 and CDR2 (germline): LGHDT, YNNKEL (reference sequence). The CDR3 sequence is 16 residues long.